Included here is one T cell receptor beta chain sequence, with context. One junction end does not reproduce the germline sequence, and a read error may be involved. Profiled with immunoSEQ multiplex PCR; TCRdb holds only in-frame clones, not every one. Of around 250,000 clones in the sample, approximately 90% were seen once. This sample is drawn from a study of blood T cell repertoires in COVID-19. In the study overall: Acute-phase and convalescent COVID-19 samples originated in the United States, Italy and Spain. PBMCs, B-cell-depleted T cells, or T cells provided the cDNA or gDNA that made up the material.

This CDR3 is 15 amino acids long. Per germline, CDR1 MGHDK and CDR2 SYGVNS. The V call is TRBV25-1, the J call TRBJ1-1; 7 bases are a match to TRBD1. The sequencing sample was made of PBMCs or T cells enriched from blood (not recorded which). This receptor was identified in a man aged 45-65 years who had been exposed to COVID-19. The CDR3 DNA is TGTGCCAGCAGTGAACACAGGGGCCTGAAGACTGAAGCTTTCTTT. Residues: CASSEHRGLKTEAFF.